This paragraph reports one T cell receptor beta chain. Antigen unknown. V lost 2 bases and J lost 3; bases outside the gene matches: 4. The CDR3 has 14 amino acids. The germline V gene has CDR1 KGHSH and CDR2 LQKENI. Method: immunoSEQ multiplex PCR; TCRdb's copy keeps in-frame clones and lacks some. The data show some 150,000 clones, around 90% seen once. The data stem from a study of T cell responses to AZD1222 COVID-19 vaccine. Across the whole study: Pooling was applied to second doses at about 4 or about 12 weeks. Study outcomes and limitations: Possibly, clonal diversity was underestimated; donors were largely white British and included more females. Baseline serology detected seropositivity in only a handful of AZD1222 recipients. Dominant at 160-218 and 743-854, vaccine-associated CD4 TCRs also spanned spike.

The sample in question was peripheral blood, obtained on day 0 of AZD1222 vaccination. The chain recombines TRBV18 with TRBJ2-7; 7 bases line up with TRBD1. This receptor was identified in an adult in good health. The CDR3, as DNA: TGTGCCAGCTCACCAGGGACAGACTACTACGAGCAGTACTTC. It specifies CASSPGTDYYEQYF.